The rows below give T cell receptor beta chains drawn from one sample of a study of low-dose radiotherapy and immunotherapy resistance in tumors. TCRdb re-called the reads through MiXCR, storing one row per CDR3 protein. This sample has about 50,000 distinct CDR3 sequences, with over 9.5% found just once. Sequenced here: PBMCs, sampled before treatment. All receptors derive from a female donor with ovarian cancer. The CDR3 runs from the conserved cysteine through the conserved F or W. A D gene is named only where the DNA matches it firmly. The listing skips clone size in some rows; elsewhere it reads once, few, many or a size class.

v_call,j_call,d_call,clone_size,cdr3_nt,cdr3_aa
TRBV20-1,TRBJ2-6,TRBD1,many,TGCAGTGCCACAGGGGGCGGCACCTTCTCTGGGGCCAACGTCCTGACTTTC,CSATGGGTFSGANVLTF
TRBV20-1,TRBJ1-4,TRBD1,many,TGCAGTGCTGATACCGGGACAGGGAGAAGTGAAAAACTGTTTTTT,CSADTGTGRSEKLFF
TRBV9,TRBJ2-1,.,few,TGTGCCAGCAGCGTTTCCACTACTAGGGGCTACAATGAGCAGTTCTTC,CASSVSTTRGYNEQFF
TRBV11-2,TRBJ2-1,TRBD1,many,TGTGCCAGCAGCTTAGTCCCCGGACAGGGGGCGCAAAGGGAGCAGTTCTTC,CASSLVPGQGAQREQFF
TRBV23-1,TRBJ2-7,TRBD1,.,TGCGCCAGCAGTCGACAGGGGCGTCCCTACGAGCAGTACTTC,CASSRQGRPYEQYF
TRBV6-5,TRBJ1-5,.,many,TGTGCCAGCAGCCCCGACTACTATTATAGCAATCAGCCCCAGCATTTT,CASSPDYYYSNQPQHF
TRBV13,TRBJ2-4,.,many,TGTGCCAGCAGCCCACCGAGCCCGGAAACGGACATTCAGTACTTC,CASSPPSPETDIQYF
TRBV20-1,TRBJ2-2,.,many,TGCAGTGCTTATGGCGGGAACACCGGGGAGCTGTTTTTT,CSAYGGNTGELFF
TRBV7-2,TRBJ1-2,.,many,TGTGCCAGCAGCCCAAGGACGGCGACAGTTGGCTACACCTTC,CASSPRTATVGYTF
TRBV5-5,TRBJ2-5,TRBD1,many,TGTGCCAGCAGCTTGCAGGGACAGAAAGAGACCCAGTACTTC,CASSLQGQKETQYF
TRBV27,TRBJ1-6,.,many,TGTGCCAGCAGTTTATGGACAGATAATTCACCCCTCCACTTT,CASSLWTDNSPLHF
TRBV6-6,TRBJ1-4,.,.,TGTGCCAGCAGTGATAGAGGTGGAGCAACTAATGAAAAACTGTTTTTT,CASSDRGGATNEKLFF
TRBV9,TRBJ1-5,TRBD1,.,TGTGCCAGCAGCGCTGACAGGGGACGGATGCGGGGTCAGCCCCAGCATTTT,CASSADRGRMRGQPQHF
TRBV5-1,TRBJ2-1,TRBD2,many,TGCGCCAGCAGCTTGGTGGCGGGAGGGCCTTCGGGGAATGAGCAGTTCTTC,CASSLVAGGPSGNEQFF
TRBV24-1,TRBJ2-7,TRBD2,many,TGTGCCACCAGTGGTCTAGCGGGTGCCTCCTACGAGCAGTACTTC,CATSGLAGASYEQYF
TRBV28,TRBJ2-3,.,.,TGTGCCACCCGGGGGTCTGGCACAGATACGCAGTATTTT,CATRGSGTDTQYF
TRBV7-2,TRBJ2-4,.,many,TGTGCCAGCAGCCCTCAGACAGCAAGTGCCAAAAACATTCAGTACTTC,CASSPQTASAKNIQYF
TRBV20-1,TRBJ2-2,.,many,TGCAGTGCTAGAGTCGCGGGTAACACCGGGGAGCTGTTTTTT,CSARVAGNTGELFF
TRBV5-1,TRBJ1-1,.,many,TGCGCCAGCAGCTTGGTTACAGGGCGGATGAACACTGAAGCTTTCTTT,CASSLVTGRMNTEAFF
TRBV7-9,TRBJ2-1,TRBD1,many,TGTGCCAGCAGCTTGGACAGGGCATTCTCCTACAATGAGCAGTTCTTC,CASSLDRAFSYNEQFF
TRBV3-1,TRBJ2-1,.,many,TGTGCCAGCAGCTTCCCGGGTGGTGAGCAGTTCTTC,CASSFPGGEQFF
TRBV27,TRBJ1-4,TRBD1,many,TGTGCCAGCAAACAAGCTGGACAGGGATCTGCAAAACTGTTTTTT,CASKQAGQGSAKLFF
TRBV13,TRBJ2-2,.,.,TGTGCCAGCAGCTTAATCAGGGCCACCAGGGAGCTGTTTTTT,CASSLIRATRELFF
TRBV5-1,TRBJ1-3,.,many,TGCGCCAGCAGCTTGGGACCCAAACCTGGAAACACCATATATTTT,CASSLGPKPGNTIYF
TRBV6-1,TRBJ1-4,.,.,TGTGCCAGCAGTTACCCGGAGGGGGGTGAAAAACTGTTTTTT,CASSYPEGGEKLFF
TRBV9,TRBJ2-2,.,many,TGTGCCAGCCGGGGACAAACAAACACCGGGGAGCTGTTTTTT,CASRGQTNTGELFF
TRBV20-1,TRBJ2-3,TRBD2,many,TGCAGTGCTTATAGCGGGGAACTTGTAGATACGCAGTATTTT,CSAYSGELVDTQYF
TRBV30,TRBJ1-6,.,few,TGTGCCTGGAGTGTACGGGGGGGGGGAAATAATTCACCCCTCCACTTT,CAWSVRGGGNNSPLHF
TRBV6-4,TRBJ2-7,TRBD1,many,TGTGCCAGCCGGGACAGGTCGGCCCTAAGGCCCTCCATTAGCTCCTACGAGCAGTACTTC,CASRDRSALRPSISSYEQYF
TRBV30,TRBJ1-5,.,many,TGTGCCTGGAGTGCCGACTGGGAGGGGAGAGGTCAGCCCCAGCATTTT,CAWSADWEGRGQPQHF
TRBV5-4,TRBJ1-1,TRBD1,many,TGTGCCAGCAGCTTGAAGACAGGGAGGACTGAAGCTTTCTTT,CASSLKTGRTEAFF
TRBV20-1,TRBJ2-5,.,many,TGCAGTGCTCGGGACCCCGGGAGCCCTTACCAAGAGACCCAGTACTTC,CSARDPGSPYQETQYF
TRBV7-9,TRBJ2-3,.,many,TGTGCCAGCAGCTTAGGTTGGGGCACAGATACGCAGTATTTT,CASSLGWGTDTQYF
TRBV27,TRBJ1-4,.,many,TGTGCCAGCAGTCCATGGGACCTTATTAATGAAAAACTGTTTTTT,CASSPWDLINEKLFF
TRBV15,TRBJ1-3,TRBD1,many,TGTGCCACCAGCAGAGGGACAGGGTCGATCAGTGGAAACACCATATATTTT,CATSRGTGSISGNTIYF
TRBV20-1,TRBJ2-1,TRBD2,many,TGCAGTGCTAGAGATAGACTAGCGGGAGGGCTATCCTACAATGAGCAGTTCTTC,CSARDRLAGGLSYNEQFF
TRBV14,TRBJ2-1,TRBD2,many,TGTGCCAGCAGCCAACTACACGGGAGGGCCGGAGATGAGCAGTTCTTC,CASSQLHGRAGDEQFF
TRBV11-2,TRBJ2-2,.,many,TGTGCCAGCAGCTTAAGCCCGACCGGGGAGCTGTTTTTT,CASSLSPTGELFF
TRBV21-1,TRBJ2-3,.,many,TGTGCCAGCACCACCTTGAGTAGCGCCACAGATACGCAGTATTTT,CASTTLSSATDTQYF
TRBV18,TRBJ1-3,.,many,TGTGCCAGCTCAAGCATTCCTTCGACCGATTCTGGAAACACCATATATTTT,CASSSIPSTDSGNTIYF
TRBV19,TRBJ2-1,.,.,TGTGCCAGTAGTATAGATCCGGGACGAGATGAGCAGTTCTTC,CASSIDPGRDEQFF
TRBV20-1,TRBJ2-2,.,many,TGCAGTGCTTCCCTCTGGCCCCCAAACACCGGGGAGCTGTTTTTT,CSASLWPPNTGELFF
TRBV11-3,TRBJ2-1,.,many,TGTGCCAGCAGCTCTAGGCCTAACAGTGAGCAGTTCTTC,CASSSRPNSEQFF
TRBV5-1,TRBJ1-3,.,many,TGCGCCAGCACGGAGTGGAACGGAAACACCATATATTTT,CASTEWNGNTIYF
TRBV6-2/TRBV6-3,TRBJ1-2,TRBD1,many,TGTGCCAGCTACGACAGGGCTAACGGCTACACCTTC,CASYDRANGYTF